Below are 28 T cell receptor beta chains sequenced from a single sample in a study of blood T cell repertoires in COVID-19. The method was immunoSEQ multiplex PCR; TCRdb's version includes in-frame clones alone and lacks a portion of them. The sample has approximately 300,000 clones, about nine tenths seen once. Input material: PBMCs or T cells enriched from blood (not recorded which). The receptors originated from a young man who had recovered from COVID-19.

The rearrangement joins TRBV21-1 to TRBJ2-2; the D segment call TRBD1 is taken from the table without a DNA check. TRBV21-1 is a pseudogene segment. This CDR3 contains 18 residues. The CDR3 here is CASSAPNMDRVTQRELFF. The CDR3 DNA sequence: TGTGCCAGCAGCGCACCCAACATGGACAGGGTGACTCAGCGGGAGCTGTTTTTT.

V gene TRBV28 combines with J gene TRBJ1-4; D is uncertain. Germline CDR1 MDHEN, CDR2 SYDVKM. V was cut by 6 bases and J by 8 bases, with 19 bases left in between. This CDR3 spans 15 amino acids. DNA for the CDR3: TGTGCCAGCAGCCCCGGGGTCATTGGGTCCGAAAAACTGTTTTTT. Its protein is CASSPGVIGSEKLFF.

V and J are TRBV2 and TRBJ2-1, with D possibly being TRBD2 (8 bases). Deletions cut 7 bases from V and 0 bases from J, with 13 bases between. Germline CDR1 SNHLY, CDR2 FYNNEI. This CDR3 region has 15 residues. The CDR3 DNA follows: TGTGCCAGCATCGGGGGGGACAGCTCCTACAATGAGCAGTTCTTC. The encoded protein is CASIGGDSSYNEQFF.

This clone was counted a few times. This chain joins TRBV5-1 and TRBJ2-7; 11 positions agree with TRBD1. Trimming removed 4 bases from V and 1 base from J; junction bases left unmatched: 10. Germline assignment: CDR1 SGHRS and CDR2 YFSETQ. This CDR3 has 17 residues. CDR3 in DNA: TGCGCCAGCAGCGAGGAGGGGTGGGACAGGGGGTCCTACGAGCAGTACTTC. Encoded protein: CASSEEGWDRGSYEQYF.

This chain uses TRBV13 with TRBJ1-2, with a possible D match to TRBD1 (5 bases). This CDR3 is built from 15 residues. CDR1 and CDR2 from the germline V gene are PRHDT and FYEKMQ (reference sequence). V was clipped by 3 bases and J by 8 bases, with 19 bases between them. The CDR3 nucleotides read TGTGCCAGCAGCTTGGGGGATTTAGGGAGGGACGGCTACACCTTC. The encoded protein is CASSLGDLGRDGYTF.

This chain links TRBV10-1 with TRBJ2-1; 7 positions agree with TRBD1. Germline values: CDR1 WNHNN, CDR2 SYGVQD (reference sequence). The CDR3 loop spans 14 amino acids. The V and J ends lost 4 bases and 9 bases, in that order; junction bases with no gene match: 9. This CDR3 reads CASSAGTVLGEQFF. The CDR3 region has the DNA TGCGCCAGCAGTGCCGGGACAGTTTTGGGTGAGCAGTTCTTC.

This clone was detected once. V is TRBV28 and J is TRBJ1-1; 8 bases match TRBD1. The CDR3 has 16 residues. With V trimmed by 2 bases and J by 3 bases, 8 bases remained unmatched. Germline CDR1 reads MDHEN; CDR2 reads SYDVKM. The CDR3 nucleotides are TGTGCCAGCAGTTTACCTCAGGGGGCAGGGGACACTGAAGCTTTCTTT. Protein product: CASSLPQGAGDTEAFF.

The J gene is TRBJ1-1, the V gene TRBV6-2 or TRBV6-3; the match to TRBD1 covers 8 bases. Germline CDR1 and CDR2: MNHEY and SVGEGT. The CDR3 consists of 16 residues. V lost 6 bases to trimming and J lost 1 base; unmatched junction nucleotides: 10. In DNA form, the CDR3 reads TGTGCCAGCAGCCCTAGAAAAGGACAGGGGAACACTGAAGCTTTCTTT. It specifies CASSPRKGQGNTEAFF.

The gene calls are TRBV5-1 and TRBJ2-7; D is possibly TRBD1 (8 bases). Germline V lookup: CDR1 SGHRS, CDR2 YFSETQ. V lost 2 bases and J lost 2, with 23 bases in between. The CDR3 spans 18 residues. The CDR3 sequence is CASSLSTHRGGSPYEQYF. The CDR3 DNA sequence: TGCGCCAGCAGCTTATCAACACACAGGGGGGGATCCCCCTACGAGCAGTACTTC.

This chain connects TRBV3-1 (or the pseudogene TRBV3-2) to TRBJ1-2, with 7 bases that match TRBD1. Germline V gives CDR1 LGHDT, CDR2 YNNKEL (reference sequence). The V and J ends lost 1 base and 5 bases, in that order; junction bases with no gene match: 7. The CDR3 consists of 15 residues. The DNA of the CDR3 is TGTGCCAGCAGCCAAGTCACAGGGGTGGGGTATGGCTACACCTTC. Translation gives CASSQVTGVGYGYTF.

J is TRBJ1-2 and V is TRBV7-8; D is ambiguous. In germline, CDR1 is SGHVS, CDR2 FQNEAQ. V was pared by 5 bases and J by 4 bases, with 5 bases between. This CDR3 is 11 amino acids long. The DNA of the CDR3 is TGTGCCAGCAGCCCAGGCTATGGCTACACCTTC. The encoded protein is CASSPGYGYTF.

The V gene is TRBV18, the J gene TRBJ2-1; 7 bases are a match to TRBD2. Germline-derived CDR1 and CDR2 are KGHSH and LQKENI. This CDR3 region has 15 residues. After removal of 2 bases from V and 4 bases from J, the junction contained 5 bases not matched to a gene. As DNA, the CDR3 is TGTGCCAGCTCACCAGGGGCTAGCGGATACAATGAGCAGTTCTTC. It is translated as CASSPGASGYNEQFF.

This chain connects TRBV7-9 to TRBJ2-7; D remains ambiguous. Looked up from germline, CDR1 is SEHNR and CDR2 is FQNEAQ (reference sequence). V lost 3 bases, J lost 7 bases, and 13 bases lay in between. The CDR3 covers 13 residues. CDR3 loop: CASSLGLGWEQYF. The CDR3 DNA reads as TGTGCCAGCAGCTTGGGCCTGGGTTGGGAGCAGTACTTC.

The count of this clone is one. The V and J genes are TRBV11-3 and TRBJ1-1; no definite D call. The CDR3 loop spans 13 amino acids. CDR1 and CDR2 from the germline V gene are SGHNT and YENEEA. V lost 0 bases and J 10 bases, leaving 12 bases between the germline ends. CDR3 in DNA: TGTGCCAGCAGCTTAGATGGCGGGCGGGGAGCTTTCTTT. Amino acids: CASSLDGGRGAFF.

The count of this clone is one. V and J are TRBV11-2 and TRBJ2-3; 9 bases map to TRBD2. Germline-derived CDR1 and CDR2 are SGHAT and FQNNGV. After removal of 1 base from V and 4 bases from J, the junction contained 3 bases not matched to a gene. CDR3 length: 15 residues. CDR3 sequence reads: CASSLVSGRSDTQYF. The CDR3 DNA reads TGTGCCAGCAGCTTAGTTAGCGGGAGATCAGATACGCAGTATTTT.

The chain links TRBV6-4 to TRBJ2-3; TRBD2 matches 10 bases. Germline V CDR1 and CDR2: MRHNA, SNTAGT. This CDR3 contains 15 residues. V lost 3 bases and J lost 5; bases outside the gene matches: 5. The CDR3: CASSEQRGGQDTQYF. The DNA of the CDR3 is TGTGCCAGCAGTGAACAGCGGGGGGGCCAAGATACGCAGTATTTT.

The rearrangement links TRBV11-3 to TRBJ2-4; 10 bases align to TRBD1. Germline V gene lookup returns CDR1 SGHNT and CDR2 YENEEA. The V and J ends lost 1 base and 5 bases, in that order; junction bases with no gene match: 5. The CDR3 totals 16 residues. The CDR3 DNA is TGTGCCAGCAGCTTAGTGACAGGGGGCCCCGAAAACATTCAGTACTTC. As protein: CASSLVTGGPENIQYF. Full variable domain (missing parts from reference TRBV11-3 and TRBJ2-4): EAGVVQSPRYKIIEKKQPVAFWCNPISGHNTLYWYLQNLGQGPELLIRYENEEAVDDSQLPKDRFSAERLKGVDSTLKIQPAELGDSAVYLCASSLVTGGPENIQYFGAGTRLSVL.

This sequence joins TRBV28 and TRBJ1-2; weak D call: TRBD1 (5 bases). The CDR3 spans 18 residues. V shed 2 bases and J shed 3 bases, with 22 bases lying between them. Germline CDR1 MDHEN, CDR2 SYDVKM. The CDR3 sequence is CASSLESVIGVLDYGYTF. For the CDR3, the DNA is TGTGCCAGCAGTTTAGAAAGTGTAATAGGGGTTTTAGACTATGGCTACACCTTC.

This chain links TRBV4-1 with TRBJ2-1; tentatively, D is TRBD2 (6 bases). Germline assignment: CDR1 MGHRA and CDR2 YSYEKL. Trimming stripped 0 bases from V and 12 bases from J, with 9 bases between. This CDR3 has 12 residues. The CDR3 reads CASSQESGGQFF. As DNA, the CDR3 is TGCGCCAGCAGCCAAGAGTCCGGGGGGCAGTTCTTC.

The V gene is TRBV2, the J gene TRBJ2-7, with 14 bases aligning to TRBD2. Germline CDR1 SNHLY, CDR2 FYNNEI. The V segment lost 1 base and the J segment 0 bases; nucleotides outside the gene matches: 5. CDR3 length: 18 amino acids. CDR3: CASSEVGLAGVHSYEQYF. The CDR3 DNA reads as TGTGCCAGCAGTGAAGTGGGACTAGCGGGAGTGCACTCCTACGAGCAGTACTTC.

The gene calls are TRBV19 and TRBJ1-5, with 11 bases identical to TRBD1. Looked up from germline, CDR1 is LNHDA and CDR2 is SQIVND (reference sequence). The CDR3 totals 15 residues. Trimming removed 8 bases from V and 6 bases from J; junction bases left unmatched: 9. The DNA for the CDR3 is TGTGCCAGTTGGAACCGGGACAGGGGGAGTCAGCCCCAGCATTTT. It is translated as CASWNRDRGSQPQHF.

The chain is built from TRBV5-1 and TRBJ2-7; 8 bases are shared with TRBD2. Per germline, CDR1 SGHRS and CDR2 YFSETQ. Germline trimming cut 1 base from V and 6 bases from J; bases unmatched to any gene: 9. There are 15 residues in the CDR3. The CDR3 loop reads CASSLLFRGGAEQYF. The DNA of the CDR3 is TGCGCCAGCAGCTTGCTATTTCGGGGGGGGGCCGAGCAGTACTTC.

As DNA, the CDR3 is TGTGCCAGCAGCGCGACAGGGGGAAGGAAGTACTTC. Its protein product is CASSATGGRKYF. The J gene is TRBJ2-4, the V gene TRBV4-2, with TRBD1 identical over 9 bases. The V gene end was trimmed by 5 bases and the J gene end by 14 bases; junction bases not matched to a gene: 7. The CDR3 loop spans 12 amino acids. Per germline, CDR1 LGHNA and CDR2 YNFKEQ.

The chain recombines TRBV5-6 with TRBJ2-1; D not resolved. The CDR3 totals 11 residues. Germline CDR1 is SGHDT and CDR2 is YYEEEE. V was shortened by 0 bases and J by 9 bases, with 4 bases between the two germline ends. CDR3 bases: TGTGCCAGCAGCTTGGGCGGTGAGCAGTTCTTC. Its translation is CASSLGGEQFF.

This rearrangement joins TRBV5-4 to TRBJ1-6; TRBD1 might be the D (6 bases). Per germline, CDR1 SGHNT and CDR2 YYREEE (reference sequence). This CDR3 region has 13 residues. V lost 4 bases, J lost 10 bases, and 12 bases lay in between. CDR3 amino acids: CASSAQGGSPLHF. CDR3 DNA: TGTGCCAGCAGCGCTCAAGGGGGATCACCCCTCCACTTT.

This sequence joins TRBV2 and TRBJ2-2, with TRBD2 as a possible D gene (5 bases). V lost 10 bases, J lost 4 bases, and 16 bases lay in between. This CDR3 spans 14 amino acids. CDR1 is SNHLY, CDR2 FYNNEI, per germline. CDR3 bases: TGTGCCACCACCCCGGGTAGCGTCACCGGGGAGCTGTTTTTT. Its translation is CATTPGSVTGELFF.

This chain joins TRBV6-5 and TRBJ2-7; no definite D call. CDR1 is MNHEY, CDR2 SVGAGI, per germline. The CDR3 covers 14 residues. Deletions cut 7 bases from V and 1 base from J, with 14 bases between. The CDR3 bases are TGTGCCAGCATTTCCCTTATTAATTCCTACGAGCAGTACTTC. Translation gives CASISLINSYEQYF.

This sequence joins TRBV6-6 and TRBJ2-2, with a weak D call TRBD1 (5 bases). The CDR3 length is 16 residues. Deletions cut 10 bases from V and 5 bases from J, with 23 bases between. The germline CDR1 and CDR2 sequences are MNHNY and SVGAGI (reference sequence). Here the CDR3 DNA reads TGTGCCACCCTTCTTTACAGGCCGCTCGGAACCGGGGAGCTGTTTTTT. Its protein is CATLLYRPLGTGELFF.